Presented here are 4 T cell receptor beta chains from one specimen sequenced in a study of blood T cell repertoires in COVID-19. The method was immunoSEQ multiplex PCR; TCRdb's version includes in-frame clones alone and lacks a portion of them. The sample yields 210,000 or so clones, around 80% seen once. The sequenced material came from peripheral blood. Source of these receptors: an elderly woman with active or convalescent COVID-19.

The chain couples TRBV13 to TRBJ2-2; TRBD2 aligns across 13 bases. The CDR3 has 19 amino acids. V gave up 4 bases and J gave up 5 bases; unmatched junction bases: 13. The germline V gene has CDR1 PRHDT and CDR2 FYEKMQ (reference sequence). CDR3 loop: CASSSGLAGTALGTGELFF. The DNA of the CDR3 is TGTGCCAGCAGCTCGGGACTAGCGGGGACTGCATTAGGGACCGGGGAGCTGTTTTTT.

In DNA, the CDR3 is TGTGCCAGCAGTCCTAGTGCGCACAATGAGCAGTTCTTC. Its translation: CASSPSAHNEQFF. This chain connects TRBV28 to TRBJ2-1; D call uncertain. This CDR3 comprises 13 residues. Germline V gives CDR1 MDHEN, CDR2 SYDVKM. V lost 5 bases, J lost 5 bases, and 10 bases lay in between.

The rearrangement uses TRBV14 and TRBJ1-4; tentatively, D is TRBD1 (6 bases). Germline V gene lookup returns CDR1 SGHDN and CDR2 FVKESK. The CDR3 length is 15 residues. The V gene lost 4 bases and the J gene lost 2 bases, with 11 bases spanning the gap. CDR3 DNA: TGTGCCAGCAGCCCCACAGGGCCCACTAATGAAAAACTGTTTTTT. It is translated as CASSPTGPTNEKLFF.

V is TRBV19 and J is TRBJ2-2; 7 positions match TRBD1. The junction had 7 bases not matched to a gene; V was cut back by 4 bases and J by 8 bases. The germline CDR1 and CDR2 sequences are LNHDA and SQIVND (reference sequence). This CDR3 has 14 amino acids. The CDR3 DNA is TGTGCCAGTAGTACCCACAGGGGAAAGGGGGAGCTGTTTTTT. It yields the protein CASSTHRGKGELFF.